What follows is one TCR beta chain and its context. No cognate antigen has been identified for it. Qualities for individual bases were not recorded, and no much larger clone is one base off. Counted from cysteine to phenylalanine, this CDR3 has 16 amino acids. The entry retains the CDR3 DNA only, 48 bases that are in frame from base 1. Reading the germline V gene gives CDR1 MGHRA and CDR2 YSYEKL. At the junction V is shortened by 4 bases and J by 5 bases; bases outside the gene matches: 14. Receptor libraries were prepared by RT-PCR. TCRdb lists the instrument as Illumina HiSeq 2500. TCRdb reanalyzed the raw reads on its own, using fastp at Q25 for trimming and MiXCR for clone calling, and kept in-frame beta chains. Rows with one shared CDR3 protein collapse into an entry with the most common genes and DNA. The sample table records about 780,000 distinct CDR3 sequences; approximately 18% of these occur just once. Roughly 10% of the sample is taken by the ten largest.

This sample stems from a study of response to subunit inactivated influenza vaccine (dated 2018 in TCRdb). In terms of the full investigation: Deep quantitative T cell receptor repertoire profiling was used in the study to track responses to a trivalent subunit inactivated influenza vaccine.

Broad study findings and their caveats: It was suggested by the authors that each seasonal influenza vaccination may recruit only a limited number of new T cells.

The sequence is built from TRBV4-1 and TRBJ2-7, and 7 bases in between align with TRBD1. The TCR comes from a man aged 45-65 years who received an inactivated influenza vaccine. Donor details come from another sample of the same person, matched by shared clones. The sample in question was PBMCs from blood, obtained less than 6 days after vaccination. CDR3 sequence: CASSRSGHRGRDEQYF. The sequenced DNA: TGCGCCAGCAGCCGAAGTGGCCACAGGGGAAGGGACGAGCAGTACTTC.